This T cell receptor (beta chain) was sequenced during a study of T cell changes during pregnancy in multiple sclerosis. Only in-frame clones appear in the TCRdb table, and some are missing; sequencing was by immunoSEQ multiplex PCR. The repertoire holds 70,000 to 80,000 clones, about 88% seen once, with less than 4% in the top ten. The ends were cut back, 0 bases at V and 13 bases at J, with 12 bases in the middle. Germline CDR1 and CDR2: SGHAT and FQNNGV. The CDR3 runs 12 residues. The TCR was taken from a female donor with multiple sclerosis, enrolled in a pregnancy study. Here the sequenced sample was peripheral blood, taken before pregnancy. V is TRBV11-2 and J is TRBJ1-2; D is unresolved. The CDR3 coding sequence is TGTGCCAGCAGCTTAGATCTGAGAGTTTCCACCTTC. Residues: CASSLDLRVSTF.